This entry lists 8 T cell receptor beta chains sequenced from one sample in a study of shared clonotypes between healthy human individuals. Assay used: immunoSEQ multiplex PCR; TCRdb lists only in-frame clones, some missing. This sample has around 2.1 million clones; more than 90% occur once, and the top ten carry approximately 0.13%. The sample comprised naive CD4+ T cells sorted from blood. Subset noted: CD45RA+ positively selected. These receptors were taken from a man between 18 and 29 years old in good health.

This clone is a singleton in its sample. This chain connects TRBV27 to TRBJ1-2; 9 bases align to TRBD1. V lost 3 bases to trimming and J lost 4 bases; unmatched junction nucleotides: 12. The CDR3 totals 17 residues. The germline gives CDR1 MNHEY, CDR2 SMNVEV (reference sequence). CDR3 coding DNA: TGTGCCAGCAGTTTTACTGGGCTCGGGACAGGGAGCTATGGCTACACCTTC. It encodes CASSFTGLGTGSYGYTF.

The count of this clone is one. The sample contains more than one DNA sequence encoding this CDR3. The rearrangement joins TRBV6-5 to TRBJ2-1, with no clear D. The V and J ends lost 3 bases and 8 bases respectively, with 5 bases between them. Germline V gene sequence: CDR1 MNHEY, CDR2 SVGAGI. The CDR3 sequence is 11 residues long. The CDR3 region is CASSYYDEQFF. The CDR3 nucleotides read TGTGCCAGCAGTTATTATGATGAGCAGTTCTTC.

The V gene is TRBV7-2, the J gene TRBJ2-7; 9 bases map to TRBD2. The CDR3 totals 17 residues. J lost 4 bases, V lost 5 bases, and 15 bases had no gene match. Per the germline V gene, CDR1 is SGHTA and CDR2 is FQGNSA. CDR3 nucleotides: TGTGCCAGCAGCGTCCGTGATGTAGCGGGGGAATGGTACGAGCAGTACTTC. Amino acids: CASSVRDVAGEWYEQYF.

This rearrangement joins TRBV5-4 to TRBJ2-2, with TRBD1 matching 9 bases. Germline V gene sequence: CDR1 SGHNT, CDR2 YYREEE (reference sequence). The J segment lost 3 bases and the V segment lost 0 bases, leaving 6 bases of the junction unmatched. The CDR3 has 17 amino acids. CDR3 residues: CASSLGGQGRYTGELFF. The CDR3 bases are TGTGCCAGCAGCTTGGGTGGACAGGGGCGATACACCGGGGAGCTGTTTTTT.

The J gene is TRBJ2-7, the V gene TRBV18; 7 nucleotides line up with TRBD1. CDR1 and CDR2 from the germline V gene are KGHSH and LQKENI. Trimming cost V 4 bases and J 6 bases; bases outside gene matches: 9. The CDR3 covers 14 residues. The CDR3 DNA reads TGTGCCAGCTCACTGGAACAGGGGCCCCTCGAGCAGTACTTC. This encodes CASSLEQGPLEQYF.

This clone was recorded only once. The V gene is TRBV18, the J gene TRBJ2-7, with 8 positions matching TRBD2. The CDR3 is 14 residues long. Losses at the gene ends were 1 base for V and 2 bases for J; bases not matched to a gene: 1. Germline values: CDR1 KGHSH, CDR2 LQKENI. CDR3 loop: CASSPQGLAYEQYF. The DNA of the CDR3 is TGTGCCAGCTCACCACAGGGACTAGCCTACGAGCAGTACTTC. Filled out from reference TRBV18 and TRBJ2-7, the complete variable domain reads NAGVMQNPRHLVRRRGQEARLRCSPMKGHSHVYWYRQLPEEGLKFMVYLQKENIIDESGMPKERFSAEFPKEGPSILRIQQVVRGDSAAYFCASSPQGLAYEQYFGPGTRLTVT.

The chain carries TRBV7-2 and TRBJ2-1; 8 positions match TRBD1. Losses at the gene ends were 6 bases for V and 6 bases for J; bases not matched to a gene: 10. The germline gives CDR1 SGHTA, CDR2 FQGNSA. The CDR3 is 15 amino acids. In DNA form, the CDR3 reads TGTGCCAGCAGACCTGACAGGGGATTAGGCAATGAGCAGTTCTTC. It encodes CASRPDRGLGNEQFF.

This clone was recorded only once. The chain has TRBV11-3 and TRBJ1-5; D call uncertain. The V gene's germline CDR1 is SGHNT and CDR2 YENEEA. The CDR3 runs 15 residues. With 0 bases removed from V and 8 bases from J, the gap between germline ends came to 14 bases. This chain's CDR3 is CASSLDPRFREPQHF. CDR3 nucleotide sequence: TGTGCCAGCAGCTTAGATCCCCGCTTTCGTGAGCCCCAGCATTTT.